The source of this TCR beta chain is a study of T cell responses to AZD1222 COVID-19 vaccine. Of note for this clone: As yet, its antigen is unknown.

Study-wide results and limits: Clonal diversity was possibly underestimated, and the donors were mostly white British, with more females.

Assay: immunoSEQ multiplex PCR; the TCRdb copy retains only in-frame clones and omits some. This sample yields about 150,000 clones, of which about 86% are seen a single time; approximately 5.4% belongs to the top ten. Trimming left V 1 base short and J 5 bases short, with 9 bases between. There are 14 residues in the CDR3. Germline lookup yields CDR1 SNHLY and CDR2 FYNNEI. The V call is TRBV2, the J call TRBJ1-5, with D possibly being TRBD1 (5 bases). This sequence was found in an adult who received the AZD1222 COVID-19 vaccine. Sequences were derived from peripheral blood, sampled 28 days after the second AZD1222 dose. CDR3 amino acids: CASSEGWGDQPQHF. The CDR3 DNA follows: TGTGCCAGCAGTGAAGGTTGGGGGGATCAGCCCCAGCATTTT.